This T cell receptor beta chain was identified in a study of T cell responses to AZD1222 COVID-19 vaccine (dated by TCRdb to about 2021). At the level of the whole study: AZD1222 recipients with second doses at about 4 weeks or about 12 weeks were pooled, because spike-specific TCR depth and breadth did not differ between schedules. TCR sequencing was performed for roughly 250 trial participants, of whom about 200 were given two doses of AZD1222 and 26 were given two doses of MenACWY control vaccine. Trial participants were enrolled by age into subgroups of 18-55, 56-69 and 70-plus years, and roughly 150, 30 and 60 TCR-sequenced participants, respectively, were included in these subgroups.

Including the terminal cysteine and phenylalanine, the CDR3 comprises 13 residues. The sequence is cut down to CDR3 DNA, 39 bases in frame from base 1. Relative to germline, V is 4 bases shorter and J is 4 bases shorter, with 9 bases between their ends. The germline V gene yields SGHRS for CDR1 and YFSETQ for CDR2. Study-level results and caveats: Because no day 14 peak-response samples were available, repertoires were characterized only after the peak T cell response. Reportedly, almost half of the unique spike-specific TCRs recognized epitopes lying outside the regions that are mutated in the B.1.351 and B.1.1.7 variants. Only 5 to 7 AZD1222 recipients were SARS-CoV-2 seropositive at baseline, limiting conclusions about previously exposed vaccinees. Participants were mostly white British and included more females than males, and it was suggested by the authors that clonal diversity may have been underestimated. The whole spike protein was spanned by vaccine-associated CD4 TCRs, and dominant responses were seen in regions 160-218 and 743-854. After two AZD1222 doses, spike-specific TCR breadth and depth were significantly higher than at day 0 and than in MenACWY recipients. In the small 56-69-year group, the increase in depth fell short of significance, most likely because of low power.

What the time point label conveys for this sample: baseline before first vaccination. The vaccinee samples were drawn from two UK trials, COV001 and COV002, one of which was a single-blind randomized controlled phase 2/3 trial testing AZD1222 (ChAdOx1 nCoV-19) in healthy adults. For TCRbeta chain sequencing, PBMC samples from trial participants were taken at day 0 and at day 28 after the second dose. This clone was seen a single time. This clone's antigen is unknown. No base quality values were provided; no much bigger clone lies one nucleotide off. The CDR3 regions of human TCRbeta chains were subjected to immunosequencing. The original pipeline was this. Repertoire TCRs were checked for matches against a reference library of SARS-CoV-2-specific TCRs that had been generated using the MIRA antigen-specificity platform. Breadth was defined as the fraction of unique TCRs that were SARS-CoV-2-associated, and depth was defined as the fraction of total T cells that were SARS-CoV-2-associated. Each spike-specific TCR was assigned to its reactive spike region and to a CD4 or CD8 class using the MIRA data. Log10-transformed breadth and depth values were compared by one-way ANOVA with Sidak's multiple comparisons tests. TCRdb carries this immuneACCESS record with in-frame sequences only. Its versions omit some clonotypes, under half of them owing to an unresolved V gene in the studies checked, with the rest unexplained. That table furnishes V, J and clone size, whereas the DNA furnished D and trimming. The sample profile shows about 76,000 clones; 90% of them were found once. The ten biggest clones cover more than 4% of the sample.

The chain joins TRBV5-1 to TRBJ1-5; a tentative D call is TRBD1 (5 bases match). The clonotype comes from an adult in good health. Sequencing was performed on peripheral blood, taken on day 0 of AZD1222 vaccination. Read as DNA, the sequence is TGCGCCAGCAGCCTGGGGGTGAATCAGCCCCAGCATTTT. Translated, it reads CASSLGVNQPQHF.